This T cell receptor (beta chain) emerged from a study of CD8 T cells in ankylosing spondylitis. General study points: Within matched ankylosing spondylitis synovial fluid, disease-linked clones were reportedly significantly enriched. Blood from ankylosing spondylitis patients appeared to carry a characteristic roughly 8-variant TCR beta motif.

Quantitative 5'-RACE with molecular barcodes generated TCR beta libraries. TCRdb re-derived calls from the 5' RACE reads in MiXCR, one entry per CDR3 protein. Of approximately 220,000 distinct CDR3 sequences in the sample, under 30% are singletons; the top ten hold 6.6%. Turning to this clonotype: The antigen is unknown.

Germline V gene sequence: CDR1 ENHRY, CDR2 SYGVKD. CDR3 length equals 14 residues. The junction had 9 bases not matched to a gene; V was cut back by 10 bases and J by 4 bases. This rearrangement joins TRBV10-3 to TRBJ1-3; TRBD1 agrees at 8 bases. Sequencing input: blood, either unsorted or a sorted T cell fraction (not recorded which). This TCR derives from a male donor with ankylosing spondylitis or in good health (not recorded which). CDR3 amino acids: CATTKTGDGNTIYF. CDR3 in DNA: TGTGCCACCACCAAGACAGGGGACGGAAACACCATATATTTT.